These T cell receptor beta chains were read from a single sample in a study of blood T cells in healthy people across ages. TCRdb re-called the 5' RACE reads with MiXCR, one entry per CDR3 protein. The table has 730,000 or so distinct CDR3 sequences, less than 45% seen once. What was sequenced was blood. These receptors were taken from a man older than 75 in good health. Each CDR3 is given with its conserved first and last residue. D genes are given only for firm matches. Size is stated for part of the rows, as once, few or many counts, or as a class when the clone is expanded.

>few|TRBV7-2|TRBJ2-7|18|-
TGTGCCAGCAGCTTAGCAGCTGGTGGGGTGGGAGTGGACAATGAGCAGTACTTC
CASSLAAGGVGVDNEQYF
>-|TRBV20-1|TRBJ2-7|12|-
TGCAGTGCTTTGCAGGGGTTAGAGATCCAGTACTTC
CSALQGLEIQYF
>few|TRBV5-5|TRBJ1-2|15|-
TGTGCCAGCAGCGGATGGGACTCCTCGAACTATGGCTACACCTTC
CASSGWDSSNYGYTF
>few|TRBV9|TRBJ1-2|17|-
TGTGCCAGCAGCGTAGGGACCTCTCCGTCCCTTAACTATGGCTACACCTTC
CASSVGTSPSLNYGYTF
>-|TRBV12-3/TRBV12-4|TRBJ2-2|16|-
TGTGCCAGCATTACCCCGACGGGCCCGGGGACCGGGGAGCTGTTTTTT
CASITPTGPGTGELFF
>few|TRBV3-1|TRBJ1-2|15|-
TGTGCCAGCAGCCCTGAAGGCGGGAGGGACTATGGCTACACCTTC
CASSPEGGRDYGYTF
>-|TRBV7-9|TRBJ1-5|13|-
TGTGCCAGCAGAGGGAGGTCGGATCAGCCCCAGCATTTT
CASRGRSDQPQHF
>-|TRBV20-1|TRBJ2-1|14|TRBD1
TGCAGTGCTAGACTCGGGACAGGGCAAGATGAGCAGTTCTTC
CSARLGTGQDEQFF
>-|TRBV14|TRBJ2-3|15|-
TGTGCCAGCAGCCAAGCTCCCGCCCGCACAGATACGCAGTATTTT
CASSQAPARTDTQYF
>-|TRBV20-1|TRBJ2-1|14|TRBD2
TGCAGTGCTACTAGCGGGCCATACTACAATGAGCAGTTCTTC
CSATSGPYYNEQFF
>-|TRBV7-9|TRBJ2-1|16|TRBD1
TGTGCCAGCAGCTCCCCCGGACAGGGCCACTACAATGAGAAGTTCTTC
CASSSPGQGHYNEKFF
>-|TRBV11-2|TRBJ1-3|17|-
TGTGCCAGCAGCTTAGACGCGGACGGCCGTTGGGGAAACACCATATATTTT
CASSLDADGRWGNTIYF
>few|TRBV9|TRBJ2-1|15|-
TGTGCCAGCAGCGTCACGGGAGTCTCCTACAATGAGCAGTTCTTC
CASSVTGVSYNEQFF
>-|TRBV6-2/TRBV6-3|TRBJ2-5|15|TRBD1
TGTGCCAGCAGCCCCGGGACAGGGGTATGGGAGGCCCAGTACTTC
CASSPGTGVWEAQYF
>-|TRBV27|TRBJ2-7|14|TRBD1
TGTGCCAGCAGGCAGGGGACAGGGGAATACGAGCAGTACTTC
CASRQGTGEYEQYF
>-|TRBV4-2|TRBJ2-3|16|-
TGTGCCAGCAGCCGGCCCCAGGAGGGGGGCACAGATACGCAGTATTTT
CASSRPQEGGTDTQYF
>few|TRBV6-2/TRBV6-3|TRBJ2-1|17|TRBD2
TGTGCCAGCAGTTACTCGTTAGCGGGAGTAAGGTACAATGAGCAGTTCTTC
CASSYSLAGVRYNEQFF
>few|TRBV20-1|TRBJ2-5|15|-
TGCAGTGCTAGAGACGGCAGGGTGAGAGGGGAGACCCAGTACTTC
CSARDGRVRGETQYF
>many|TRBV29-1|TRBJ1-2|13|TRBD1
TGCAGCGCCGGGACAGGAATCAACGTCGGCTACACCTTC
CSAGTGINVGYTF
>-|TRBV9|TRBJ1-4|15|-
TGTGCCAGCAGTCCCCCGCAGGGGTCTGTTGAAAAACTGTTTTTT
CASSPPQGSVEKLFF
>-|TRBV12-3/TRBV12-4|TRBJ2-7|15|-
TGTGCCAGCAGTTTAATGTCCGGGCTCCCCTACGAGCAGTACTTC
CASSLMSGLPYEQYF
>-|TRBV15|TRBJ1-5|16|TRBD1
TGTGCCACCAGCAGATACTCGACAGGGTCCAATCAGCCCCAGCATTTT
CATSRYSTGSNQPQHF
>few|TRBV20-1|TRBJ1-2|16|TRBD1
TGCAGTGCCTTCCATCCGGGGACAGGGCATAACTATGGCTACACCTTC
CSAFHPGTGHNYGYTF
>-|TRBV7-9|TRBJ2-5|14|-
TGTGCCAGCAGCTTCAATTCTGGGCGAGAGACCCAGTACTTC
CASSFNSGRETQYF
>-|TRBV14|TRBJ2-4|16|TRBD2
TGTGCCAGCAGCCACAACCTAGCGGGACCCTGGGGGGAGCAGTACTTC
CASSHNLAGPWGEQYF
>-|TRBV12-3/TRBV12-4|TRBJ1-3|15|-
TGTGCCAGCAGTTTCGATGGGGCCAGAGGAAACACCATATATTTT
CASSFDGARGNTIYF
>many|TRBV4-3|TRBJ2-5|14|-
TGCGCCAGCAGCCCCCAGATGAGCATGGAGACCCAGTACTTC
CASSPQMSMETQYF
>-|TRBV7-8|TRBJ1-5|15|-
TGTGCCAGCAGCCGGACGGTGGGGGTCAATCAGCCCCAGCATTTT
CASSRTVGVNQPQHF
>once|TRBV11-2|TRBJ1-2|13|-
TGTGCCAGCAGCTTGGAACAGACTCAGGTCTACACCTTC
CASSLEQTQVYTF
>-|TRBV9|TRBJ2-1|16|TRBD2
TGTGCCAGCAGCGTAGCGGGGGGGGGCACCTACAATGAGCAGTTCTTC
CASSVAGGGTYNEQFF
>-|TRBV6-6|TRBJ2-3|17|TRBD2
TGTGCCAGCAGTCTCCAACCTAGCGGGGTCGGCACAGATACGCAGTATTTT
CASSLQPSGVGTDTQYF
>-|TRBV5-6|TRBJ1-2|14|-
TGTGCCAGCAGCTTGGGCAGGGCGAGCTATGGCTACACCTTC
CASSLGRASYGYTF
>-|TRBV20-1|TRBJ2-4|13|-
TGCAGTGCTAGTAAGGAGGAGAGAAACATTCAGTACTTC
CSASKEERNIQYF
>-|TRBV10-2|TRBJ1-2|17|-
TGCGCCAGCAGTGAGCGTGGAGAGAACTCGGGAAACTATGGCTACACCTTC
CASSERGENSGNYGYTF
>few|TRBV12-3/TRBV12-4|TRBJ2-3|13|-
TGTGCCAGCAGTTTCCGGAACACAGATACGCAGTATTTT
CASSFRNTDTQYF
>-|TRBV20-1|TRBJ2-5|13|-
TGCAGTGCCCCTCTGGGAGGCGAAGAGACCCAGTACTTC
CSAPLGGEETQYF
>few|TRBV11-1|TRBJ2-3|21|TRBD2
TGTGCCAGCAGCTTAAAAAGGTCTGGGACTAGCGGGAGCGAGGGCACAGATACGCAGTATTTT
CASSLKRSGTSGSEGTDTQYF
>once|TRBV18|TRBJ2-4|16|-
TGTGCCAGCTCACCACCGAATCGGATAGCCAAAAACATTCAGTACTTC
CASSPPNRIAKNIQYF
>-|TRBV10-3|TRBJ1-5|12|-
TGTGCCATCAGTGACCAAGGGGTTTCCCAGCATTTT
CAISDQGVSQHF
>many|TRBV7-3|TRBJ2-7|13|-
TGTGCCAGCAGCTTATCCGCAGCCTACGAGCAGTACTTC
CASSLSAAYEQYF
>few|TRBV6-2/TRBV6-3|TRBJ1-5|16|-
TGTGCCAGCAGGCCTACAGGGCCTAAATCCAATCAGCCCCAGCATTTT
CASRPTGPKSNQPQHF
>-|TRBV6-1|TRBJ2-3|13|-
TGTGCCACCGAGGCCCCCAACACAGATACGCAGTATTTT
CATEAPNTDTQYF
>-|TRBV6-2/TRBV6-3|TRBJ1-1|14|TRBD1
TGTGCCAGCACAAAGGACAGGCCGAACACTGAAGCTTTCTTT
CASTKDRPNTEAFF
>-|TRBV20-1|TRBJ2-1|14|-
TGCAGTGCTAGAGGGCAGGAGCGGCTTGGGCGGCAGTTCTTC
CSARGQERLGRQFF